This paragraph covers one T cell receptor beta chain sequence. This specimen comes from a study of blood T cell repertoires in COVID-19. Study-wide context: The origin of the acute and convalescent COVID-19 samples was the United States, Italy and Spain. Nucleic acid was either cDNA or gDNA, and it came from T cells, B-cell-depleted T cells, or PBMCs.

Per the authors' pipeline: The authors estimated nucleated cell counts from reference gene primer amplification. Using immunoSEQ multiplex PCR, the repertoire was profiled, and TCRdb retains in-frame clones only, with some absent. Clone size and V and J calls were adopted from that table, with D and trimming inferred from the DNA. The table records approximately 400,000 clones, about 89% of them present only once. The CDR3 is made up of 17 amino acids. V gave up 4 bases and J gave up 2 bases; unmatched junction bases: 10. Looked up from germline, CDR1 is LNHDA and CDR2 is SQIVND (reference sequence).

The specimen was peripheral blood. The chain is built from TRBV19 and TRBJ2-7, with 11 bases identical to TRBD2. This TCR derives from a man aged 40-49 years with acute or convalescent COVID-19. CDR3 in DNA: TGTGCCAGTAGTACTACCTCTAGCGGGGGGCATGCCTACGAGCAGTACTTC. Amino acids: CASSTTSSGGHAYEQYF.